This T cell receptor (beta chain) was captured in a study of response to subunit inactivated influenza vaccine. This clonotype was observed a handful of times. MiXCR, applied by TCRdb to the RT-PCR reads, yields one record per CDR3 protein. The sample includes about 570,000 distinct CDR3 sequences, about 11% of them seen just once. These same records also appear under a second study, on T cells expressing NK-cell markers. That investigation notes: Production of TCR beta cDNA relied on 5'RACE template switching with UMIs. Dominant NKG2C+ clonotypes in six donors made up roughly 1.0-7.5% of CD8+ T cells.

The source was PBMCs from blood, collected on the day of vaccination. The clonotype originates from a man aged 50-60 years who received an inactivated influenza vaccine.

Written as DNA, the CDR3 is TGTGCCAGCAGCTCGTTACTCCCGGGACAGGGGGCACTAAATGAGCAGTTCTTC. This translates into CASSSLLPGQGALNEQFF. This sequence joins TRBV5-5 and TRBJ2-1; 12 positions agree with TRBD1. Germline lookup yields CDR1 SGHKS and CDR2 YYEKEE (reference sequence). The CDR3 covers 18 residues. The V segment lost 3 bases and the J segment 7 bases; nucleotides outside the gene matches: 14.